A selection of T cell receptor beta chains follows, all from one sample in a study of T cells in Graves' hyperthyroidism and ophthalmopathy. From the multiplex PCR reads, TCRdb called clonotypes with MiXCR, one entry per CDR3 protein. Among 280,000 or so distinct CDR3 sequences listed, 20% to 30% were seen once. The sequencing sample was made of blood. The receptors originated from a man aged 35-49 years with Graves' hyperthyroidism that later progressed to Graves' ophthalmopathy. Each CDR3 is given with its conserved first and last residue. D genes are given only for firm matches. Some rows have no size entry. The others give once, few or many, or a class for an expanded clone.

clone_size,j_call,d_call,v_call,cdr3_nt,cdr3_aa
-,TRBJ1-1,TRBD1,TRBV28,TGTGCCAGCAGTTTGGGACAGGGGGCGTATTTGACTGAAGCTTTCTTT,CASSLGQGAYLTEAFF
-,TRBJ2-4,-,TRBV6-1,TGTGCCAGCACCGAGGGGAACATTCAGTACTTC,CASTEGNIQYF
many,TRBJ2-7,TRBD2,TRBV24-1,TGTGCCACCTCAAGCGCGGGAGCCATCTACGAGCAGTACTTC,CATSSAGAIYEQYF
many,TRBJ2-7,TRBD2,TRBV5-1,TGCGCCAGCAGCTCACTTCCTCGACTAGCGGGAGTAGCTGGGGACGAGCAGTACTTC,CASSSLPRLAGVAGDEQYF
many,TRBJ2-2,TRBD2,TRBV9,TGTGCCAGCAGCGTATCCCTAGCGGGAGGGCTTACCGGGGAGCTGTTTTTT,CASSVSLAGGLTGELFF
many,TRBJ2-7,TRBD2,TRBV7-8,TGTGCCAGCAGCAAGCGGGAGGGGAAGAGCTCCTACGAGCAGTACTTC,CASSKREGKSSYEQYF
many,TRBJ2-6,-,TRBV6-5,TGTGCCAGCAGTTACCGAAGGACAGCCGGGGCCAACGTCCTGACTTTC,CASSYRRTAGANVLTF
-,TRBJ2-4,TRBD1,TRBV12-3/TRBV12-4,TGTGCCAGCAGTTTCGACAGGGGCAACATTCAGTACTTC,CASSFDRGNIQYF
few,TRBJ2-2,-,TRBV6-1,TGTGCCAGCAGTGAATCCTTCTACTCGAACACCGGGGAGCTGTTTTTT,CASSESFYSNTGELFF
many,TRBJ1-1,-,TRBV4-1,TGCGCCAGCAGCTCTCAGGTGGGCAGGGCTGCTGAAGCTTTCTTT,CASSSQVGRAAEAFF
once,TRBJ2-5,TRBD2,TRBV20-1,TGCAGTGCTATACTTAATAGCGGGAGAGAGACCCAGTACTTC,CSAILNSGRETQYF
-,TRBJ2-7,TRBD1,TRBV12-3/TRBV12-4,TGTGCCAGCAGTAGACAGGGAGAGCAGTACTTC,CASSRQGEQYF
-,TRBJ1-1,-,TRBV2,TGTGCCTGGAGAAAAAGCGGTTACACTGAAGCTTTCTTT,CAWRKSGYTEAFF
many,TRBJ2-7,-,TRBV20-1,TGCAGTGCTAGAGATTGGCGGACACCCTCCTACGAGCAGTACTTC,CSARDWRTPSYEQYF
many,TRBJ2-7,-,TRBV7-9,TGTGCCAGCAGCATCAAGGTGTACGAGCAGTACTTC,CASSIKVYEQYF
-,TRBJ2-5,-,TRBV4-1,TGCGCCAGCAGCCAAAGCCCCGCTCTAGCTAGAGAGACCCAGTACTTC,CASSQSPALARETQYF